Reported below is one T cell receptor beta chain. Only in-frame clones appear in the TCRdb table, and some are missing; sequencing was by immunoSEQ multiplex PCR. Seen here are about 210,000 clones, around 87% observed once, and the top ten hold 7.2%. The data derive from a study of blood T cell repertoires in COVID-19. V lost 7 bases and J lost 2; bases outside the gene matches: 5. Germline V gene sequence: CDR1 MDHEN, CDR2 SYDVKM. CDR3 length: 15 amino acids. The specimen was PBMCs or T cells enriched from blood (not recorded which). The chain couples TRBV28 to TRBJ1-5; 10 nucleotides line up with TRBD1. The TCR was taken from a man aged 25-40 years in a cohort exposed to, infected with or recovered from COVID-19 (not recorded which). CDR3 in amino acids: CASTDRGLGNQPQHF. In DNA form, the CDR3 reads TGTGCCAGCACTGACAGGGGGCTGGGCAATCAGCCCCAGCATTTT.